A selection of T cell receptor beta chains follows, all from one sample in a study of regulatory T cells in long-lasting Graves disease. TCRdb reprocessed the multiplex PCR reads via MiXCR and lists one record per CDR3 protein. The sample holds a few hundred thousand distinct CDR3 sequences; about a sixth are singletons and the top ten take roughly a fifth. Material: peripheral blood mononuclear cells (PBMCs), obtained at new diagnosis, from a patient treated with antithyroid drugs. Receptor source: a female donor with Graves disease. CDR3s leave out the opening cysteine and the closing phenylalanine or tryptophan.

V: TRBV24-1; length: 12; J: TRBJ2-5; CDR3: ATSENRDQETQY
V: TRBV7-3; length: 13; J: TRBJ2-3; CDR3: ASSLDSGSTDTQY
V: TRBV11-2; length: 13; J: TRBJ2-2; CDR3: ASSLEATGPGELF
V: TRBV12-3/TRBV12-4; length: 11; J: TRBJ2-7; CDR3: ASTLDNSYEQY
V: TRBV6-1; length: 12; J: TRBJ1-4; CDR3: ASRTAGSDEKLF
V: TRBV19; length: 12; J: TRBJ2-5; CDR3: ASSSQQGRETQY
V: TRBV10-3; length: 14; J: TRBJ2-1; CDR3: AISFSGVSSYNEQF
V: TRBV6-1; length: 11; J: TRBJ1-2; CDR3: ASTDPGHRGYT
V: TRBV30; length: 11; J: TRBJ2-5; CDR3: AWRQGIEETQY
V: TRBV12-3/TRBV12-4; length: 10; J: TRBJ1-1; CDR3: ASSEGNTEAF
V: TRBV4-1; length: 13; J: TRBJ2-3; CDR3: ASSQGRSSTDTQY
V: TRBV28; length: 14; J: TRBJ2-7; CDR3: ASSFPAGQGIYEQY
V: TRBV12-3/TRBV12-4; length: 12; J: TRBJ1-1; CDR3: ASSPGIGNTEAF
V: TRBV20-1; length: 14; J: TRBJ1-1; CDR3: SARDPSRGLVTEAF
V: TRBV20-1; length: 11; J: TRBJ1-2; CDR3: SAQNTENYGYT
V: TRBV4-1; length: 10; J: TRBJ1-2; CDR3: ASSQDWAGYT
V: TRBV24-1; length: 16; J: TRBJ2-3; CDR3: ATSDPGPISGRTDTQY
V: TRBV7-2; length: 12; J: TRBJ2-5; CDR3: ASSRFTAGSGEY
V: TRBV2; length: 11; J: TRBJ1-6; CDR3: ASSEVANSPLH
V: TRBV7-2; length: 13; J: TRBJ2-1; CDR3: ASSPAGGAYNEQF
V: TRBV5-1; length: 12; J: TRBJ2-1; CDR3: ASSLTSGSLEQF
V: TRBV11-1; length: 10; J: TRBJ2-1; CDR3: ASSPQRGEQF
V: TRBV7-9; length: 12; J: TRBJ1-1; CDR3: ASSSTAFDTEAF
V: TRBV27; length: 12; J: TRBJ1-1; CDR3: ASSFALTPTEAF
V: TRBV27; length: 12; J: TRBJ2-7; CDR3: ASSRDRGRDEQY
V: TRBV10-3; length: 11; J: TRBJ2-5; CDR3: AISERGQETQY
V: TRBV6-5; length: 14; J: TRBJ1-3; CDR3: ASSYRTVDSGNTIY
V: TRBV4-3; length: 13; J: TRBJ1-5; CDR3: ASSQARDGNQPQH
V: TRBV19; length: 12; J: TRBJ1-4; CDR3: ASSIQAANEKLF
V: TRBV2; length: 12; J: TRBJ1-2; CDR3: ASQRTQGLDGYT
V: TRBV12-3/TRBV12-4; length: 12; J: TRBJ2-3; CDR3: ASVLAGPGDTQY
V: TRBV12-3/TRBV12-4; length: 10; J: TRBJ2-3; CDR3: ASSLVYGTQY
V: TRBV18; length: 12; J: TRBJ2-3; CDR3: ASSPPVQTDTQY
V: TRBV29-1; length: 12; J: TRBJ1-2; CDR3: SVEDPGVRDGYT
V: TRBV10-3; length: 13; J: TRBJ1-6; CDR3: AIRDSPDRGTPLH
V: TRBV6-1; length: 11; J: TRBJ1-1; CDR3: ASIRRGSTEAF